The 26 T cell receptor beta chains in this list originate from one sample, sequenced in a study of cytomegalovirus exposure and HLA in healthy donors. Vbeta (60) and Jbeta (13) primers were used in the PCR. Libraries were prepared by immunoSEQ multiplex PCR; TCRdb keeps only in-frame clonotypes and omits some of them. Among 170,000 or so clones, roughly 80% were seen once, and the ten largest hold over 2%. Sample: PBMCs. These TCRs come from a man aged 55 to 70 in good health and CMV-seronegative.

The chain couples TRBV7-8 to TRBJ1-1; D is uncertain. The CDR3 runs 13 residues. V shed 2 bases and J shed 5 bases, with 9 bases lying between them. CDR1 and CDR2 from the germline V gene are SGHVS and FQNEAQ. The CDR3: CASSLTLDTEAFF. The CDR3 nucleotides are TGTGCCAGCAGCTTAACGTTAGATACTGAAGCTTTCTTT.

The chain links TRBV7-8 to TRBJ1-5; D is unresolved. CDR1 and CDR2 from the germline V gene are SGHVS and FQNEAQ. V dropped 5 bases and J dropped 2 bases, with 13 bases sitting between them. The CDR3 has 15 amino acids. The CDR3 region has the DNA TGTGCCAGCAGCACCAGGCCCTGGGGCAATCAGCCCCAGCATTTT. It is translated as CASSTRPWGNQPQHF. Supplemented by reference TRBV7-8 and TRBJ1-5, the full variable domain reads GAGVSQSPRYKVAKRGQDVALRCDPISGHVSLFWYQQALGQGPEFLTYFQNEAQLDKSGLPSDRFFAERPEGSVSTLKIQRTQQEDSAVYLCASSTRPWGNQPQHFGDGTRLSIL.

This clone was seen more than once but under ten times. The chain carries TRBV5-1 and TRBJ2-5; tentative D call: TRBD1 (7 bases). The CDR3 has 14 amino acids. From germline, CDR1 is SGHRS and CDR2 YFSETQ. Between the trimmed V and J ends, which lost 0 bases and 5 bases, there was a span of 11 bases. In DNA form, the CDR3 reads TGCGCCAGCAGCTTGGACAGGGGAGGCGAGACCCAGTACTTC. Translated, it gives CASSLDRGGETQYF.

The count of this clone is one. This sequence joins TRBV10-1 and TRBJ2-7, with D perhaps matching TRBD2 (5 bases). CDR1 WNHNN and CDR2 SYGVQD come from the germline V gene (reference sequence). The CDR3 runs to 14 residues. Trimming pared 5 bases from V and 6 bases from J, leaving 17 bases between. The DNA of the CDR3 is TGCGCCAGCAGTTTGACCGGGAACATGGTCGAGCAGTACTTC. It specifies CASSLTGNMVEQYF.

The chain couples TRBV15 to TRBJ2-3; TRBD1 is a possible D gene (5 bases). The CDR3 loop spans 16 amino acids. CDR1 is LNHNV and CDR2 is YYDKDF in the germline V gene (reference sequence). The V and J ends lost 1 base and 4 bases respectively, with 15 bases between them. The CDR3 here is CATSRVAGPFADTQYF. As DNA, the CDR3 is TGTGCCACCAGCAGAGTGGCAGGGCCCTTTGCAGATACGCAGTATTTT.

J is TRBJ2-6 and V is TRBV19, with 7 bases lining up with TRBD1. Trimming removed 3 bases from V and 0 bases from J; junction bases left unmatched: 5. The CDR3 has 17 residues. CDR1 is LNHDA, CDR2 SQIVND, per germline (reference sequence). The CDR3 sequence: CASSIGTVSSGANVLTF. Written as DNA, the CDR3 is TGTGCCAGTAGTATCGGGACAGTTAGCTCTGGGGCCAACGTCCTGACTTTC. The full variable domain, rest sourced from reference TRBV19 and TRBJ2-6, is DGGITQSPKYLFRKEGQNVTLSCEQNLNHDAMYWYRQDPGQGLRLIYYSQIVNDFQKGDIAEGYSVSREKKESFPLTVTSAQKNPTAFYLCASSIGTVSSGANVLTFGAGSRLTVL.

The rearrangement links TRBV2 to TRBJ1-2; TRBD1 agrees at 7 bases. Trimming took 5 bases from V and 2 from J; bases not matched to a gene: 8. The CDR3 is 15 residues long. The V gene's germline CDR1 is SNHLY and CDR2 FYNNEI. The DNA of the CDR3 is TGTGCCAGCAGTACAACAGGGGCGCCGAACTATGGCTACACCTTC. Translating it yields CASSTTGAPNYGYTF. Based on the CDR3 plus reference TRBV2 and TRBJ1-2, the full variable domain is EPEVTQTPSHQVTQMGQEVILRCVPISNHLYFYWYRQILGQKVEFLVSFYNNEISEKSEIFDDQFSVERPDGSNFTLKIRSTKLEDSAMYFCASSTTGAPNYGYTFGSGTRLTVV.

This chain connects TRBV7-2 to TRBJ2-1; the D gene is possibly TRBD2 (5 bases). The CDR3 loop spans 15 amino acids. V gave up 1 base and J gave up 10 bases, with 17 bases separating them. The V gene's germline CDR1 is SGHTA and CDR2 FQGNSA. CDR3 sequence: CASSLVDGAAEEQFF. In DNA, the CDR3 is TGTGCCAGCAGCTTAGTGGATGGAGCGGCTGAGGAGCAGTTCTTC.

This clone was seen a handful of times. CDR3 sequence (DNA): TGTGCCAGTAGGGACAGGGTGCCAGATCAGCCCCAGCATTTT. As protein: CASRDRVPDQPQHF. The chain uses TRBV19 and TRBJ1-5; 8 positions match TRBD1. Germline CDR1 LNHDA, CDR2 SQIVND (reference sequence). The CDR3 totals 14 residues. The trim removed 6 bases at V and 5 bases at J, leaving 6 bases unmatched.

A note on this clone: The same CDR3 also results from other DNA sequences found in this sample. The chain joins TRBV6-1 to TRBJ2-7; weak D call: TRBD1 (6 bases). The CDR3 contains 12 residues. Per the germline V gene, CDR1 is MNHNS and CDR2 is SASEGT. V shed 2 bases and J shed 4 bases, with 6 bases lying between them. The CDR3 protein is CASSERGYEQYF. CDR3 DNA: TGTGCCAGCAGTGAAAGGGGGTACGAGCAGTACTTC.

This rearrangement joins TRBV5-6 to TRBJ2-7; TRBD1 matches at 8 bases. The CDR3 spans 17 residues. From germline, CDR1 is SGHDT and CDR2 YYEEEE. With V trimmed by 2 bases and J by 0 bases, 10 bases remained unmatched. CDR3 protein: CASSLGGWTGFSYEQYF. The CDR3 nucleotides are TGTGCCAGCAGCTTAGGGGGATGGACAGGGTTCTCCTACGAGCAGTACTTC.

V and J are TRBV30 and TRBJ1-3; D ambiguous. CDR3 length: 13 amino acids. CDR1 GTSNPN and CDR2 SVGIG come from the germline V gene (reference sequence). Trimming pared 3 bases from V and 0 bases from J, leaving 6 bases between. This chain's CDR3 is CAWRMSSGNTIYF. Written as DNA, the CDR3 is TGTGCCTGGAGGATGAGCTCTGGAAACACCATATATTTT.

The table lists this clone with a count of one. The CDR3 DNA is TGTGCCAGCAGTTTGGGGACAGGGCGAGGAAACACCATATATTTT. Translated: CASSLGTGRGNTIYF. The genes are TRBV6-6 and TRBJ1-3, with 9 positions matching TRBD1. The ends lost 4 bases at V and 4 bases at J; junction bases unmatched: 5. Germline assignment: CDR1 MNHNY and CDR2 SVGAGI (reference sequence). This CDR3 has 15 amino acids.

This clone showed up just a few times. The DNA for the CDR3 is TGTGCCAGCAGCCTTCAGGATTACGAGCAGTACTTC. It is translated as CASSLQDYEQYF. The J gene is TRBJ2-7, the V gene TRBV7-9; D remains unclear. Between the trimmed V and J ends, which lost 5 bases and 4 bases, there was a span of 9 bases. The germline V gene encodes CDR1 SEHNR and CDR2 FQNEAQ (reference sequence). The CDR3 loop spans 12 amino acids.

This CDR3 reads CASSEDPGPADTQYF. In DNA, the CDR3 is TGTGCCAGCAGTGAAGATCCAGGGCCCGCAGATACGCAGTATTTT. The V and J genes are TRBV6-1 and TRBJ2-3; possibly TRBD1 for D (5 bases). Germline V gene sequence: CDR1 MNHNS, CDR2 SASEGT. V was pared by 1 base and J by 4 bases, with 12 bases between. This CDR3 spans 15 amino acids.

The chain employs TRBV5-6 and TRBJ2-1; 7 nucleotides align to TRBD2. Trimming at V came to 2 bases and at J to 4 bases, leaving 9 bases not matched to a gene. Germline values: CDR1 SGHDT, CDR2 YYEEEE. This CDR3 has 16 residues. In DNA form, the CDR3 reads TGTGCCAGCAGCTTAGACCCAGCGGGATTGTACAATGAGCAGTTCTTC. Its translation: CASSLDPAGLYNEQFF.

The chain links TRBV4-1 to TRBJ2-5; tentative D call: TRBD1 (5 bases). V dropped 4 bases and J dropped 4 bases, with 16 bases sitting between them. Germline loops: CDR1 MGHRA, CDR2 YSYEKL. The CDR3 loop spans 15 amino acids. CDR3 region: CASSPGDGRGETQYF. The CDR3, as DNA: TGCGCCAGCAGCCCGGGTGACGGTAGGGGAGAGACCCAGTACTTC.

The count of this clone is one. J is TRBJ1-2 and V is TRBV11-2; 7 bases map to TRBD1. Germline values: CDR1 SGHAT, CDR2 FQNNGV. V lost 2 bases, J lost 4 bases, and 16 bases stayed unmatched. This CDR3 comprises 18 residues. Here the CDR3 DNA reads TGTGCCAGCAGCTTAATGGGGGGACAGATCTCCGGGGCCTATGGCTACACCTTC. Translation: CASSLMGGQISGAYGYTF.

The chain links TRBV9 to TRBJ2-1; 8 bases line up with TRBD2. Germline V gives CDR1 SGDLS, CDR2 YYNGEE. The CDR3 consists of 15 residues. The trim removed 0 bases at V and 5 bases at J, leaving 4 bases unmatched. CDR3 in DNA: TGTGCCAGCAGCGTAGATCTAGCGGGTAACAATGAGCAGTTCTTC. Amino acids: CASSVDLAGNNEQFF.

This clone was picked up one time. J is TRBJ2-2 and V is TRBV10-3; TRBD1 might be the D (7 bases). The CDR3 runs 14 residues. The germline CDR1 and CDR2 sequences are ENHRY and SYGVKD. With 8 bases removed from V and 0 bases from J, the gap between germline ends came to 10 bases. For the CDR3, the DNA is TGTGCCATCGCGGGACAGCCGAACACCGGGGAGCTGTTTTTT. Protein: CAIAGQPNTGELFF.

The chain is built from TRBV7-2 and TRBJ2-7, with 7 bases aligning to TRBD1. V lost 1 base to trimming and J lost 13 bases; unmatched junction nucleotides: 10. The CDR3 has 13 amino acids. CDR1 is SGHTA, CDR2 FQGNSA, per germline. The CDR3 DNA follows: TGTGCCAGCAGCTTAGAGGGACAGTTGAGAAGATACTTC. Translation gives CASSLEGQLRRYF.

This chain joins TRBV7-9 and TRBJ1-1, with a tentative D call TRBD1 (6 bases). V was pared by 5 bases and J by 4 bases, with 14 bases between. CDR1 SEHNR and CDR2 FQNEAQ come from the germline V gene (reference sequence). The CDR3 is 14 amino acids. The CDR3 sequence is CASSPKGGGTEAFF. CDR3 sequence (DNA): TGTGCCAGCAGCCCGAAGGGGGGGGGCACTGAAGCTTTCTTT.

The rearrangement joins TRBV6-5 to TRBJ1-2, with 9 bases matching TRBD1. The germline CDR1 and CDR2 sequences are MNHEY and SVGAGI. The V and J ends lost 4 bases and 6 bases, in that order; junction bases with no gene match: 3. This CDR3 is 13 amino acids long. For the CDR3, the DNA is TGTGCCAGCAGTTGGGGACAGGGTAATGGCTACACCTTC. It codes for CASSWGQGNGYTF.

The V call is TRBV6-6, the J call TRBJ2-7, with 11 bases fitting TRBD1. Germline trimming cut 6 bases from V and 5 bases from J; bases unmatched to any gene: 3. From germline, CDR1 is MNHNY and CDR2 SVGAGI (reference sequence). This CDR3 has 13 residues. The CDR3: CASRDRGLDEQYF. The DNA of the CDR3 is TGTGCCAGCAGGGACAGGGGGCTGGACGAGCAGTACTTC.

The rearrangement joins TRBV7-2 to TRBJ2-2; D unresolved. There are 14 residues in the CDR3. Trimming shortened V by 6 bases and J by 0 bases, and 8 bases separated the two germline ends. Germline CDR1 and CDR2: SGHTA and FQGNSA. CDR3 in amino acids: CASSSETNTGELFF. CDR3 bases: TGTGCCAGCAGTTCGGAGACGAACACCGGGGAGCTGTTTTTT.

The V gene is TRBV2, the J gene TRBJ1-5; D is perhaps TRBD1 (5 bases). CDR1 is SNHLY, CDR2 FYNNEI, per germline. The length of the CDR3 is 16 residues. V shed 5 bases and J shed 3 bases, with 17 bases lying between them. DNA for the CDR3: TGTGCCAGCAGTTCCAGACAGTGGAGGGCCAATCAGCCCCAGCATTTT. It translates to CASSSRQWRANQPQHF.